Below are 25 T cell receptor beta chains sequenced from a single sample in a study of shared clonotypes between healthy human individuals. TCRdb's copy holds only in-frame clones and misses some; the assay was immunoSEQ multiplex PCR. This sample has 850,000 to 1,200,000 clones; roughly 80% occur once, and the top ten carry around 1.5%. Sequencing was carried out using memory CD4+ T cells sorted from blood. The subset denotes: CD45RA-negative fraction. These receptors all stem from a man aged 18 to 35 in good health.

This clone was found many times. CDR3 sequence (DNA): TGTGCCAGCAGCGCCCGACAGGGGGAGTCACCCCTCCACTTT. Protein: CASSARQGESPLHF. The chain links TRBV7-8 to TRBJ1-6, with TRBD1 matching over 9 bases. This CDR3 has 14 amino acids. Germline V gene lookup returns CDR1 SGHVS and CDR2 FQNEAQ. The V gene end was trimmed by 5 bases and the J gene end by 10 bases; junction bases not matched to a gene: 6.

The chain carries TRBV10-3 and TRBJ1-2, with TRBD1 matching over 8 bases. The CDR3 has 14 residues. With V trimmed by 5 bases and J by 5 bases, 7 bases remained unmatched. From germline, CDR1 is ENHRY and CDR2 SYGVKD. In DNA form, the CDR3 reads TGTGCCATCAGTCCCGGACAGGGAGAATATGGCTACACCTTC. Amino acids: CAISPGQGEYGYTF.

This clone showed up just a few times. The CDR3 DNA follows: TGCGCCAGCAGTGAGGCCAGGGACTACAATGAGCAGTTCTTC. This translates into CASSEARDYNEQFF. The J gene is TRBJ2-1, the V gene TRBV10-1; D possibly corresponds to TRBD1 (5 bases). Germline values: CDR1 WNHNN, CDR2 SYGVQD (reference sequence). The V and J ends lost 2 bases and 3 bases respectively, with 8 bases between them. The CDR3 length is 14 residues.

The rearrangement uses TRBV7-9 and TRBJ1-1; a weak D match, TRBD1 (5 bases). V lost 5 bases and J 6 bases, leaving 16 bases between the germline ends. This CDR3 is built from 14 residues. Germline loops: CDR1 SEHNR, CDR2 FQNEAQ (reference sequence). CDR3 sequence reads: CASSPKKQAPEAFF. For the CDR3, the DNA is TGTGCCAGCAGCCCTAAAAAACAGGCACCTGAAGCTTTCTTT.

The chain is built from TRBV30 and TRBJ2-5, with TRBD2 matching over 10 bases. The length of the CDR3 is 14 residues. In germline, CDR1 is GTSNPN, CDR2 SVGIG (reference sequence). V was pared by 0 bases and J by 6 bases, with 4 bases of the junction left unmatched. CDR3 nucleotide sequence: TGTGCCTGGAGTGTAAGCGGGGGGGCAAAGACCCAGTACTTC. It codes for CAWSVSGGAKTQYF.

A note on this clone: A read error is the likely source, as a far larger clone sits one nucleotide away. Other DNA variants within this sample encode the same CDR3. V usage is TRBV18 and J usage is TRBJ2-5; TRBD1 aligns across 11 bases. Germline CDR1 is KGHSH and CDR2 is LQKENI. CDR3 size: 15 residues. The ends lost 3 bases at V and 1 base at J; junction bases unmatched: 1. The chain's CDR3 is CASSPGTGGQETQYF. DNA of the CDR3: TGTGCCAGCTCACCCGGGACAGGGGGCCAAGAGACCCAGTACTTC.

The gene calls are TRBV6-5 and TRBJ2-1, with 8 bases that match TRBD1. CDR3 length equals 14 residues. Germline CDR1 and CDR2: MNHEY and SVGAGI. V lost 2 bases to trimming and J lost 8 bases; unmatched junction nucleotides: 5. CDR3 region: CASSYPAGGHEQFF. CDR3 DNA sequence: TGTGCCAGCAGTTACCCGGCAGGGGGCCATGAGCAGTTCTTC.

CDR3 sequence (DNA): TGTGCCAGCAGCTTAGCGGGGGACAGGCACAATGAGCAGTTCTTC. As protein: CASSLAGDRHNEQFF. This chain joins TRBV7-8 and TRBJ2-1; 8 positions agree with TRBD1. The V gene end was trimmed by 0 bases and the J gene end by 5 bases; junction bases not matched to a gene: 3. The CDR3 has 15 residues. The V gene's germline CDR1 is SGHVS and CDR2 FQNEAQ.

The V and J genes are TRBV4-2 and TRBJ2-5, with 9 bases aligning to TRBD1. V lost 3 bases and J lost 5; bases outside the gene matches: 7. Germline V gene sequence: CDR1 LGHNA, CDR2 YNFKEQ. The CDR3 loop spans 15 amino acids. CDR3: CASSQTQGAGETQYF. DNA of the CDR3: TGTGCCAGCAGCCAGACACAGGGGGCCGGGGAGACCCAGTACTTC.

J is TRBJ2-3 and V is TRBV7-9; TRBD1 aligns across 7 bases. Per germline, CDR1 SEHNR and CDR2 FQNEAQ (reference sequence). The CDR3 length is 15 residues. V lost 5 bases, J lost 4 bases, and 9 bases stayed unmatched. The CDR3 reads CASSPLGGGSDTQYF. As DNA, the CDR3 is TGTGCCAGCAGCCCCCTAGGGGGCGGCTCAGATACGCAGTATTTT.

This clone was counted only a few times. The V call is TRBV10-1, the J call TRBJ1-5, with D hard to call. From germline, CDR1 is WNHNN and CDR2 SYGVQD (reference sequence). The CDR3 is 13 amino acids. V was clipped by 5 bases and J by 6 bases, with 11 bases between them. CDR3 amino acids: CASSTDPGQPQHF. CDR3 in DNA: TGCGCCAGCAGTACAGATCCTGGTCAGCCCCAGCATTTT.

This clone appeared many times. This rearrangement joins TRBV6-5 to TRBJ2-5, with D perhaps TRBD2 (7 bases). Germline-derived CDR1 and CDR2 are MNHEY and SVGAGI. V lost 8 bases to trimming and J lost 9 bases, with 22 bases between them. This CDR3 region has 14 residues. The CDR3 sequence is CASAPAGARDAQYF. The DNA for the CDR3 is TGTGCCAGCGCCCCTGCGGGGGCGCGGGACGCCCAGTACTTC.

The chain employs TRBV30 and TRBJ1-3; a possible D gene is TRBD1 (6 bases). The CDR3 runs 15 residues. Germline assignment: CDR1 GTSNPN and CDR2 SVGIG (reference sequence). Trimming shortened V by 3 bases and J by 1 base, and 13 bases separated the two germline ends. The DNA of the CDR3 is TGTGCCTGGAGCCCGGACAGTTTTTCTGGAAACACCATATATTTT. As protein: CAWSPDSFSGNTIYF.

This clone was detected a few times. This rearrangement joins TRBV18 to TRBJ1-1, with D unresolved. CDR1 KGHSH and CDR2 LQKENI come from the germline V gene. V gave up 2 bases and J gave up 5 bases, with 9 bases separating them. This CDR3 has 13 residues. The CDR3 loop is CASSPNLGTEAFF. The CDR3 region has the DNA TGTGCCAGCTCACCAAATTTAGGAACTGAAGCTTTCTTT.

The genes are TRBV6-6 and TRBJ2-7; 10 positions agree with TRBD1. The germline CDR1 and CDR2 sequences are MNHNY and SVGAGI (reference sequence). CDR3 length equals 14 residues. V trimming: 6 bases; J trimming: 2 bases; junction bases outside the gene matches: 4. The CDR3 protein is CASRPGTGAYEQYF. The CDR3 DNA sequence: TGTGCCAGCAGGCCCGGGACAGGGGCCTACGAGCAGTACTTC.

The sample holds a few counts of this clone. The chain is built from TRBV19 and TRBJ2-7; D not resolved. Looked up from germline, CDR1 is LNHDA and CDR2 is SQIVND (reference sequence). The germline V and J ends were trimmed by 2 bases and 3 bases, with 8 bases remaining between them. The CDR3 sequence is 13 residues long. This CDR3 is CASSIRLDYEQYF. The DNA for the CDR3 is TGTGCCAGTAGTATACGGCTGGACTACGAGCAGTACTTC.

The chain links TRBV6-6 to TRBJ1-2; D is unresolved. Germline V gene sequence: CDR1 MNHNY, CDR2 SVGAGI (reference sequence). The V end was cut by 7 bases, the J end by 7 bases, with 10 bases between. The CDR3 has 11 residues. The CDR3 sequence: CASTRGGGYTF. The CDR3 coding sequence is TGTGCCAGCACCCGGGGTGGTGGCTACACCTTC.

The rearrangement uses TRBV2 and TRBJ2-5, with D possibly TRBD2 on 7 matching bases. Germline V gives CDR1 SNHLY, CDR2 FYNNEI. There are 12 residues in the CDR3. V gave up 8 bases and J gave up 5 bases, with 12 bases separating them. CDR3 residues: CASLQGGETQYF. CDR3 nucleotides: TGTGCCAGCTTACAGGGAGGGGAGACCCAGTACTTC.

In this sample, this clone turned up once. This chain links TRBV2 with TRBJ2-5; D is ambiguous. Trimming removed 1 base at V and 6 bases at J, with 9 bases between. Germline loops: CDR1 SNHLY, CDR2 FYNNEI. This CDR3 comprises 13 residues. The CDR3 DNA follows: TGTGCCAGCAGTGAAGGGTGGCGTCAGACCCAGTACTTC. Translation gives CASSEGWRQTQYF.

This rearrangement joins TRBV7-2 to TRBJ2-7, with 13 bases fitting TRBD2. Germline lookup yields CDR1 SGHTA and CDR2 FQGNSA. The CDR3 loop spans 16 amino acids. The J segment lost 6 bases and the V segment lost 1 base, leaving 6 bases of the junction unmatched. CDR3 in amino acids: CASSLETSGRRGEQYF. The CDR3 coding sequence is TGTGCCAGCAGCTTAGAGACTAGCGGGAGGCGGGGCGAGCAGTACTTC.

This clone was seen once. The V gene is TRBV9, the J gene TRBJ1-3; the D is unclear. CDR3 length equals 15 residues. Per germline, CDR1 SGDLS and CDR2 YYNGEE. The V end lost 3 bases, the J end lost 0 bases, and 10 bases lay between the germline ends. The CDR3 region is CASSGTASSGNTIYF. CDR3 nucleotides: TGTGCCAGCAGCGGGACGGCTAGCTCTGGAAACACCATATATTTT.

This clone was seen a few times. The J gene is TRBJ2-1, the V gene TRBV15, with TRBD2 as a possible D gene (6 bases). V shed 1 base and J shed 0 bases, with 13 bases lying between them. Germline loops: CDR1 LNHNV, CDR2 YYDKDF (reference sequence). The CDR3 consists of 17 residues. This CDR3 reads CATSRVSFGSSYNEQFF. The CDR3 DNA reads TGTGCCACCAGCAGAGTGTCGTTCGGGAGCTCCTACAATGAGCAGTTCTTC.

This clone was seen just once. Other DNA sequences in this specimen translate into the identical CDR3. The genes are TRBV9 and TRBJ1-3, with 8 positions matching TRBD1. The germline V gene has CDR1 SGDLS and CDR2 YYNGEE. Trimming at V came to 0 bases and at J to 0 bases, leaving 2 bases not matched to a gene. The CDR3 sequence is 16 residues long. DNA of the CDR3: TGTGCCAGCAGCGTAGGACAGGGGAGCTCTGGAAACACCATATATTTT. Translation: CASSVGQGSSGNTIYF.

The chain employs TRBV7-2 and TRBJ2-2, with 8 bases matching TRBD2. With 4 bases clipped from V and 2 bases from J, the junction kept 9 bases outside the gene matches. Germline V CDR1 and CDR2: SGHTA, FQGNSA. The CDR3 sequence is 17 residues long. The CDR3 protein is CASSSRSGVVNTGELFF. Here the CDR3 DNA reads TGTGCCAGCAGCTCCCGTAGCGGGGTTGTAAACACCGGGGAGCTGTTTTTT.

CDR3 in amino acids: CASSYKVTYEQYF. The CDR3 nucleotides read TGTGCCAGCAGCTACAAGGTCACCTACGAGCAGTACTTC. The gene calls are TRBV5-7 and TRBJ2-7; no clear D gene. TRBV5-7 is given ORF status, its function remaining uncertain. The CDR3 consists of 13 residues. Trimming cost V 3 bases and J 2 bases, with 9 bases left between them.